This T cell receptor beta chain comes out of a study of blood T cells in healthy people across ages. Primed by a sample-barcoded 5' primer and a J-beta primer mix, a second PCR proceeded for roughly 7 to 12 cycles. From the 5' RACE reads, TCRdb called clonotypes with MiXCR, one entry per CDR3 protein. The table shows 1,100,000 or so distinct CDR3 sequences, with 35% to 50% occurring only once. The specimen was blood. The receptor comes from a woman aged 55-75 years in good health.

The CDR3 nucleotides are TGTGCCAGCTCCGCCGGGACTAGCTCTCGTCGGCAGTTCTTC. It codes for CASSAGTSSRRQFF. The chain uses TRBV18 and TRBJ2-1; 9 nucleotides line up with TRBD2. Germline V gene data show CDR1 as KGHSH and CDR2 as LQKENI. The CDR3 is 14 amino acids. V shed 6 bases and J 12 bases; nucleotides not matched to a gene: 12. Full variable domain (remainder filled in from reference TRBV18 and TRBJ2-1): NAGVMQNPRHLVRRRGQEARLRCSPMKGHSHVYWYRQLPEEGLKFMVYLQKENIIDESGMPKERFSAEFPKEGPSILRIQQVVRGDSAAYFCASSAGTSSRRQFFGPGTRLTVL.